Each of the 6 T cell receptor beta chains below was sequenced from the same sample in a study of blood T cell repertoires in COVID-19. Generated by immunoSEQ multiplex PCR, the TCRdb table keeps only in-frame clones and is missing some. Among 100,000 or so clones listed, approximately 91% were seen once. The sample was peripheral blood. The receptors were gathered from a man aged 60 to 69 with acute or convalescent COVID-19.

A note on this clone: The sample contains more than one DNA sequence encoding this CDR3. The chain has TRBV24-1 and TRBJ2-3; 8 nucleotides line up with TRBD2. Trimming cost V 1 base and J 0 bases; bases outside gene matches: 5. The CDR3 is 17 amino acids. Looked up from germline, CDR1 is KGHDR and CDR2 is SFDVKD. This chain's CDR3 is CATSDFWAGGSTDTQYF. The CDR3 bases are TGTGCCACCAGTGATTTTTGGGCGGGAGGTAGCACAGATACGCAGTATTTT.

This chain uses TRBV5-8 with TRBJ1-4; weak D call: TRBD1 (6 bases). The CDR3 is 17 amino acids. Trimming shortened V by 4 bases and J by 4 bases, and 20 bases separated the two germline ends. Germline CDR1 and CDR2: SGHTS and YDEGEE. CDR3 region: CASSDGQPVLLNEKLFF. The DNA of the CDR3 is TGTGCCAGCAGCGATGGACAGCCCGTCCTCCTTAATGAAAAACTGTTTTTT.

This clone occurred once. The chain is built from TRBV11-2 and TRBJ1-1; D unclear. CDR1 is SGHAT, CDR2 FQNNGV, per germline. V lost 0 bases, J lost 3 bases, and 5 bases lay in between. This CDR3 is built from 13 residues. The CDR3 sequence: CASSLDRHTEAFF. The CDR3 DNA follows: TGTGCCAGCAGCTTAGATCGTCACACTGAAGCTTTCTTT.

This chain connects TRBV27 to TRBJ2-2; 16 positions agree with TRBD2. Germline V gene sequence: CDR1 MNHEY, CDR2 SMNVEV (reference sequence). V gave up 7 bases and J gave up 7 bases; unmatched junction bases: 6. CDR3 length: 16 residues. For the CDR3, the DNA is TGTGCCAGCACCCCCGGGACTAGCGGGAGGGGCGGGGAGCTGTTTTTT. This gives the protein CASTPGTSGRGGELFF.

This sequence joins TRBV20-1 and TRBJ2-1; TRBD2 matches at 13 bases. CDR1 is DFQATT, CDR2 SNEGSKA, per germline (reference sequence). Germline trimming cut 3 bases from V and 7 bases from J; bases unmatched to any gene: 15. This CDR3 spans 18 amino acids. The CDR3: CSASSLAGGPTFDNEQFF. Here the CDR3 DNA reads TGCAGTGCTAGTTCACTAGCGGGAGGGCCAACCTTCGATAATGAGCAGTTCTTC.

This clone was recorded only once. The J gene is TRBJ1-4, the V gene TRBV11-1; 7 bases fit TRBD1. Germline V lookup: CDR1 SGHAT, CDR2 FQDESV (reference sequence). CDR3 size: 16 residues. V trimming: 5 bases; J trimming: 0 bases; junction bases outside the gene matches: 6. The CDR3 DNA sequence: TGTGCCAGCAGCGCGACAGGGAAGGCAACTAATGAAAAACTGTTTTTT. It is translated as CASSATGKATNEKLFF.